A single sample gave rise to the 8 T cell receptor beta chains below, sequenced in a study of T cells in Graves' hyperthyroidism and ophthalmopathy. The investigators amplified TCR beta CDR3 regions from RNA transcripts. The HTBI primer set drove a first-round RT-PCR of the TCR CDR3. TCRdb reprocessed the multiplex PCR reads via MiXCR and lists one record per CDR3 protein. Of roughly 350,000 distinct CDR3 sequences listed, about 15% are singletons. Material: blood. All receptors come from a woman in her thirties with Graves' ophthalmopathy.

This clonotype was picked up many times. The CDR3 DNA sequence: TGCAGTGCTAGACAGATTAGCACAGATACGCAGTATTTT. Encoded protein: CSARQISTDTQYF. The J gene is TRBJ2-3, the V gene TRBV20-1; no reliable D call. Looked up from germline, CDR1 is DFQATT and CDR2 is SNEGSKA (reference sequence). V lost 2 bases and J 0 bases, leaving 6 bases between the germline ends. The CDR3 spans 13 residues.

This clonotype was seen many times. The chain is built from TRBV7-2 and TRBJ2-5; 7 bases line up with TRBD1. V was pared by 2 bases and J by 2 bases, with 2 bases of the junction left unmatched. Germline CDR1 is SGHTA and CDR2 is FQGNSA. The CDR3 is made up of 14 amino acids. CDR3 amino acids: CASSLRTGQETQYF. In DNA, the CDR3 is TGTGCCAGCAGCTTAAGGACAGGACAAGAGACCCAGTACTTC.

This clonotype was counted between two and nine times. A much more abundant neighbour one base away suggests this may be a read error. CDR3 nucleotide sequence: TGTGCCAGCAGGGCGACAGCAACTAATGAAAAACTGTTTTTT. Translating gives CASRATATNEKLFF. The V and J genes are TRBV6-1 and TRBJ1-4, with D perhaps TRBD1 (5 bases). The germline V gene encodes CDR1 MNHNS and CDR2 SASEGT. V was shortened by 6 bases and J by 0 bases, with 8 bases between the two germline ends. The CDR3 consists of 14 residues.

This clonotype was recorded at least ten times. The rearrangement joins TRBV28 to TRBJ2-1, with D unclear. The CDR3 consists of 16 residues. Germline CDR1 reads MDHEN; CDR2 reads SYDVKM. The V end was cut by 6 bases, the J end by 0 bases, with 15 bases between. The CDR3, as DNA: TGTGCCAGCAGACCTGGACGGATGAGCTCCTACAATGAGCAGTTCTTC. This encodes CASRPGRMSSYNEQFF. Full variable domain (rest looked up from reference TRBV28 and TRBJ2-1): DVKVTQSSRYLVKRTGEKVFLECVQDMDHENMFWYRQDPGLGLRLIYFSYDVKMKEKGDIPEGYSVSREKKERFSLILESASTNQTSMYLCASRPGRMSSYNEQFFGPGTRLTVL.

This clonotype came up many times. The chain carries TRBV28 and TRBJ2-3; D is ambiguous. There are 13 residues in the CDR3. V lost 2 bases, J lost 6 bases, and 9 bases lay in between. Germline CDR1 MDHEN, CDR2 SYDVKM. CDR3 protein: CASSLNPMDTQYF. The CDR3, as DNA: TGTGCCAGCAGTTTAAACCCTATGGATACGCAGTATTTT.

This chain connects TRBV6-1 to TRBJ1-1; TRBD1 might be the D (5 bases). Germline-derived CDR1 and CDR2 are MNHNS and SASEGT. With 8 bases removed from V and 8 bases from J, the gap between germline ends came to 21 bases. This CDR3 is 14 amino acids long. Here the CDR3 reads CASSSGDEVLEAFF. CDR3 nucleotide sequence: TGTGCCAGCTCATCCGGGGACGAGGTATTGGAAGCTTTCTTT.

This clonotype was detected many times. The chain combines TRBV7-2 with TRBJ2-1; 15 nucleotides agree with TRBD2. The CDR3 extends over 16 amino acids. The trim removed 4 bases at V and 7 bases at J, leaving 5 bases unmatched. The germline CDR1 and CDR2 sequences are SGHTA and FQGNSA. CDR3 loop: CASSSRTSGGVNEQFF. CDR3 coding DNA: TGTGCCAGCAGCTCTAGGACTAGCGGGGGGGTAAATGAGCAGTTCTTC.

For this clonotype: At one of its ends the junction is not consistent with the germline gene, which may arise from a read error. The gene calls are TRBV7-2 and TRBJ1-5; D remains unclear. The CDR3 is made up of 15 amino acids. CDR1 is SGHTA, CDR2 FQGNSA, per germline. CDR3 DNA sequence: TGTGCCAGCAGCTATAGCCCCGGGGTTAATCAGCCCCAGCGTTTT. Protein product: CASSYSPGVNQPQRF. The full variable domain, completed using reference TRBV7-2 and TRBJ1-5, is GAGVSQSPSNKVTEKGKDVELRCDPISGHTALYWYRQSLGQGLEFLIYFQGNSAPDKSGLPSDRFSAERTGGSVSTLTIQRTQQEDSAVYLCASSYSPGVNQPQRFGDGTRLSIL.